The rows below give T cell receptor beta chains drawn from one sample of a study of cytomegalovirus exposure and HLA in healthy donors. Generated by immunoSEQ multiplex PCR, the TCRdb table keeps only in-frame clones and is missing some. The table shows about 190,000 clones, with about four fifths occurring only once. Sequencing was carried out using PBMCs. The receptors derive from a woman between 35 and 50 years old in good health and CMV-seronegative. The CDR3 runs from the conserved cysteine through the conserved F or W. A D gene is named only where the DNA matches it firmly. The size entry is marked missing in some rows and otherwise reads once, few, many or a size class.

12 NA TRBJ1-4 NA TRBV7-2 CASSRDREKLFF TGTGCCAGCAGCCGGGATCGCGAAAAACTGTTTTTT
14 NA TRBJ2-3 NA TRBV4-3 CASSQVTGPDTQYF TGCGCCAGCAGCCAAGTCACGGGTCCAGATACGCAGTATTTT
15 TRBD2 TRBJ2-1 NA TRBV30 CAWGTGLAGGHEQFF TGTGCCTGGGGCACGGGACTAGCGGGTGGTCATGAGCAGTTCTTC
15 NA TRBJ2-1 NA TRBV7-2 CASSLSGGMYNEQFF TGTGCCAGCAGCTTATCTGGGGGGATGTACAATGAGCAGTTCTTC
16 NA TRBJ1-3 NA TRBV5-6 CASSVDMGLAGNTIYF TGTGCCAGCAGCGTGGACATGGGGCTGGCTGGAAACACCATATATTTT
17 TRBD1 TRBJ2-5 NA TRBV7-6 CASSLEIGQGAQETQYF TGTGCCAGCAGCTTAGAAATAGGACAGGGGGCCCAAGAGACCCAGTACTTC
13 NA TRBJ1-5 NA TRBV6-1 CASREHNNQPQHF TGTGCCAGCAGGGAGCATAACAATCAGCCCCAGCATTTT
13 NA TRBJ1-1 NA TRBV4-3 CASSPGKNTEAFF TGCGCCAGCAGCCCGGGGAAGAACACTGAAGCTTTCTTT
17 TRBD2 TRBJ2-1 NA TRBV5-1 CASSRIAGVMSYNEQFF TGCGCCAGCAGCCGAATAGCGGGAGTAATGTCCTACAATGAGCAGTTCTTC
13 NA TRBJ1-4 NA TRBV6-1 CAARLATNEKLFF TGTGCCGCACGCCTAGCAACTAATGAAAAACTGTTTTTT
17 NA TRBJ2-6 NA TRBV12-5 CASGLSQTGSGANVLTF TGTGCTAGTGGTTTGTCCCAAACAGGGTCTGGGGCCAACGTCCTGACTTTC
17 NA TRBJ2-1 few TRBV7-2 CASSLGVAGLIRNEQFF TGTGCCAGCAGCTTAGGGGTCGCGGGCCTCATCCGGAATGAGCAGTTCTTC
14 NA TRBJ1-5 few TRBV30 CAWSSRADNQPQHF TGTGCCTGGAGCTCGAGGGCGGACAATCAGCCCCAGCATTTT
13 NA TRBJ2-1 NA TRBV19 CASSISGNNEQFF TGTGCCAGTAGTATTAGCGGTAACAATGAGCAGTTCTTC
14 TRBD2 TRBJ2-2 few TRBV28 CASNLAGESGELFF TGTGCCAGCAACTTAGCGGGAGAGTCCGGGGAGCTGTTTTTT
15 TRBD2 TRBJ2-5 NA TRBV19 CASSVSGRAGETQYF TGTGCCAGTAGTGTTAGCGGGAGGGCCGGGGAGACCCAGTACTTC
12 NA TRBJ1-1 NA TRBV2 CASNNRAGEAFF TGTGCCAGCAATAATAGGGCAGGGGAAGCTTTCTTT
15 NA TRBJ2-2 NA TRBV2 CASSKTGANTGELFF TGTGCCAGCAGTAAGACAGGAGCGAACACCGGGGAGCTGTTTTTT
16 TRBD2 TRBJ2-1 NA TRBV27 CASSQKAGGSYNEQFF TGTGCCAGCAGTCAAAAAGCGGGAGGGTCCTACAATGAGCAGTTCTTC
15 TRBD1 TRBJ1-1 NA TRBV27 CASSYSTGIAAEAFF TGTGCCAGCAGTTATTCGACAGGGATAGCGGCTGAAGCTTTCTTT
13 TRBD1 TRBJ1-1 NA TRBV6-5 CASFTGTGDPAFF TGTGCCAGCTTCACCGGGACAGGGGATCCGGCTTTCTTT
15 TRBD1 TRBJ1-5 NA TRBV27 CASRTRQGNNQPQHF TGTGCCAGCAGAACCCGACAGGGGAACAATCAGCCCCAGCATTTT
15 TRBD1 TRBJ1-2 once TRBV19 CASSPSGGAVEGYTF TGTGCCAGTAGCCCCTCAGGGGGCGCGGTGGAGGGCTACACCTTC
16 NA TRBJ2-6 NA TRBV18 CASSPQRSSGANVLTF TGTGCCAGCTCACCACAGCGGAGCTCTGGGGCCAACGTCCTGACTTTC